The rows below give T cell receptor beta chains drawn from one sample of a study of CD8+ T cells in alopecia areata. The table came from immunoSEQ multiplex PCR; TCRdb's copy has only in-frame clones and leaves some out. Of about 180,000 clones listed, 65% to 75% were seen once; the top ten hold over 9.5%. The sample in question was CD8+ T cells sorted from blood, obtained at week 0. These receptors originate from a human donor with alopecia areata. Each CDR3 is given with its conserved first and last residue. Each record gives: clone size, V gene, D gene, J gene, CDR3 DNA, CDR3 protein. D genes are given only for firm matches. Size is stated for part of the rows, as once, few or many counts, or as a class when the clone is expanded.

>-|TRBV29-1|-|TRBJ2-2
TGCAGCGTTGATTGGGTCGGGGAGCTGTTTTTT
CSVDWVGELFF
>-|TRBV7-2|-|TRBJ2-7
TGTGCCAGCAGCTTAGGCTTCAGCTCCTACGAGCAGTACTTC
CASSLGFSSYEQYF
>-|TRBV25-1|-|TRBJ1-1
TGTGCCAGCAGACTCGAACAGAACACTGAAGCTTTCTTT
CASRLEQNTEAFF
>-|TRBV30|-|TRBJ1-4
TGTGCCTGGAGGGCCGGGACGTCGGAAAAACTGTTTTTT
CAWRAGTSEKLFF
>-|TRBV9|-|TRBJ2-2
TGTGCCAGCCGACACCCCGGGGAGCTGTTTTTT
CASRHPGELFF
>-|TRBV19|-|TRBJ2-7
TGTGCCAGTAGTATCTCCCTAAACTACGAGCAGTACTTC
CASSISLNYEQYF
>-|TRBV9|-|TRBJ2-2
TGTGCCAGCAGCCTCATTGACACCGGGGAGCTGTTTTTT
CASSLIDTGELFF
>-|TRBV9|TRBD1|TRBJ2-1
TGTGCCAGCAGCGACCGACAGGGATCGGGGGAGCAGTTCTTC
CASSDRQGSGEQFF
>-|TRBV30|-|TRBJ2-2
TGTGCCTGGAGTGTCGGCGGGGCCGGGGAGCTGTTTTTT
CAWSVGGAGELFF
>few|TRBV4-2|TRBD1|TRBJ2-5
TGTGCCAGCAGCCAGACCGCCTCCCGGACAGGTCAAGAGACCCAGTACTTC
CASSQTASRTGQETQYF
>-|TRBV28|TRBD1|TRBJ2-6
TGTGCCAGCAGGGCCGGGACAGGTTCTTACGGGGCCAACGTCCTGACTTTC
CASRAGTGSYGANVLTF
>-|TRBV10-2|-|TRBJ1-6
TGCGCCAGCAGTGAACAGTCCTACTCCTATAATTCACCCCTCCACTTT
CASSEQSYSYNSPLHF
>-|TRBV2|-|TRBJ1-1
TGTGCCACCCGAGGGACTGAAGCTTTCTTT
CATRGTEAFF
>-|TRBV29-1|TRBD1|TRBJ1-2
TGCAGCGTCCCTAGGACGCTCGACAGGGCCTTTGGTTTTGATGGCTACACCTTC
CSVPRTLDRAFGFDGYTF
>few|TRBV9|-|TRBJ2-1
TGTGCCAGCAGCGTAGATGTCCTAGATGAGCAGTTCTTC
CASSVDVLDEQFF
>few|TRBV5-1|-|TRBJ2-7
TGCGCCAGCAGGGAGTTTTCCTCCTACGAGCAGTACTTC
CASREFSSYEQYF
>-|TRBV6-1|-|TRBJ2-3
TGTGCCAGCGCGACACGCAGGGAAAGTTTGGATACGCAGTATTTT
CASATRRESLDTQYF
>few|TRBV29-1|-|TRBJ2-6
TGCAGCGTTGAAAACAGGGCCTCTGGGGCCAACGTCCTGACTTTC
CSVENRASGANVLTF
>few|TRBV14|TRBD1|TRBJ2-7
TGTGCCAGCAGCCAAGTTAGGACAGGGGGCCACGAGCAGTACTTC
CASSQVRTGGHEQYF
>once|TRBV2|-|TRBJ1-1
TGTGCCAGCAGTGAAGGGCAGTTGAACACTGAAACTTTCTTT
CASSEGQLNTETFF
>-|TRBV25-1|-|TRBJ2-3
TGTGCCAGCAGTGAATCCTGGGCTGCAGATACGCAGTATTTT
CASSESWAADTQYF
>-|TRBV27|-|TRBJ2-1
TGTGCCAGCAGTTTATCGGGCAATGAGCAGTTCTTC
CASSLSGNEQFF
>-|TRBV15|TRBD1|TRBJ1-1
TGTGCCACCAGCAGTTTCAAACAGGGGGTCGACACTGAAGCTTTCTTT
CATSSFKQGVDTEAFF
>few|TRBV29-1|-|TRBJ2-3
TGCAGCGTTGAAGATTACGCAGGCCGCACAGATACGCAGTATTTT
CSVEDYAGRTDTQYF
>-|TRBV4-1|-|TRBJ1-1
TGCGCCAGCAGCCAAGAGGATTCTCGGGACTTAGGGGCTTTCTTT
CASSQEDSRDLGAFF
>-|TRBV6-5|TRBD2|TRBJ2-1
TGTGCCAGCAGTTACGGTGGTAGCGGGGGGCAGCAGTTCTTC
CASSYGGSGGQQFF
>-|TRBV6-6|TRBD1|TRBJ2-4
TGTGCCAGCAGTAAGGATCAAGCCGGGACAGAAAACATTCAGTACTTC
CASSKDQAGTENIQYF
>-|TRBV30|-|TRBJ1-2
TGTGCCTGGACTGGGGGAAGTGAGGGGCTTTATGGCTACACCTTC
CAWTGGSEGLYGYTF
>-|TRBV5-6|TRBD2|TRBJ2-5
TGTGCCAGTTCTCTAGCGGGGGTCCAAGAGACCCAGTACTTC
CASSLAGVQETQYF
>few|TRBV7-8|-|TRBJ2-3
TGTGCCAGCAGCCCCAACACAGATACGCAGTATTTT
CASSPNTDTQYF
>few|TRBV29-1|TRBD1|TRBJ2-7
TGCAGCGTCCGGACAGGGGGAAACTACGAGCAGTACTTC
CSVRTGGNYEQYF
>-|TRBV27|-|TRBJ1-5
TGTGCCAGCAGTCCCCGATGGGAGGGTAATCAGCCCCAGCATTTT
CASSPRWEGNQPQHF
>-|TRBV13|-|TRBJ2-7
TGTGCCAGCAGCACGCGACAGGAAGCCTACGAGCAGTACTTC
CASSTRQEAYEQYF
>-|TRBV25-1|-|TRBJ2-3
TGTGCCAGCATAGGGTCTACTAGCACAGATACGCAGTATTTT
CASIGSTSTDTQYF
>few|TRBV27|-|TRBJ2-1
TGTGCCAGCAGCGTGAGGGAGCACAATGAGCAGTTCTTC
CASSVREHNEQFF
>once|TRBV18|-|TRBJ2-1
TGTGCCAGCTCACCAGGGGCAGGAGATGAACAGTTCTTC
CASSPGAGDEQFF
>-|TRBV5-1|-|TRBJ1-2
TGCGCCAGCAGCTTGAGAGGTAACTATGGCTACACCTTC
CASSLRGNYGYTF
>-|TRBV2|-|TRBJ2-1
TGTGCCATCAGGAGAGGGGCTTTCAATGAGCAGTTCTTC
CAIRRGAFNEQFF
>-|TRBV10-3|-|TRBJ2-4
TGTGCCATCAGTGAGTCGGGGGACATTCAGTACTTC
CAISESGDIQYF
>-|TRBV5-6|-|TRBJ2-4
TGTGCCAGCACCCGTCTTGCGGCTAAAAACATTCAGTACTTC
CASTRLAAKNIQYF
>-|TRBV5-6|-|TRBJ1-5
TGTGCCAGCAGCTTGGGGTCCGGCCCGGGGCATTTT
CASSLGSGPGHF
>-|TRBV13|TRBD1|TRBJ2-1
TGTGCCAGCAGCTCTATCCAAACAGACAGGGGGTACCACAATGAGCAGTTCTTC
CASSSIQTDRGYHNEQFF
>-|TRBV30|-|TRBJ1-6
TGTGCCACCAGACAGAGCTCCTATAATTCACCCCTCCACTTT
CATRQSSYNSPLHF
>-|TRBV5-1|-|TRBJ2-7
TGCGCCAGCAGCTGGCAACAGGGTAATACGGGGAACGAGCAGTACTTC
CASSWQQGNTGNEQYF
>few|TRBV29-1|-|TRBJ2-1
TGCAGCGTTGCGTCAGGGGAGGAGGGTGAGCAGTTCTTC
CSVASGEEGEQFF
>few|TRBV7-8|-|TRBJ2-3
TGTGCCAGCAGCTCGGGACTCAACACAGATACGCAGTATTTT
CASSSGLNTDTQYF
>-|TRBV5-1|-|TRBJ2-1
TGCGCCAGCGGGGCCAATGAGCAGTTCTTC
CASGANEQFF
>-|TRBV7-9|-|TRBJ2-3
TGTGCCAGCATACAGAGAAGCACAGATACGCAGTATTTT
CASIQRSTDTQYF
>few|TRBV5-1|TRBD1|TRBJ2-3
TGCGCCAGCAGCGGAATACCGGGACAGGGCCTACAGGGGGACACAGATACGCAGTATTTT
CASSGIPGQGLQGDTDTQYF
>-|TRBV6-1|-|TRBJ2-7
TGTGCCAGCAGTCCAAGCGGCGCAGATTACGAGCAGTACTTC
CASSPSGADYEQYF
>-|TRBV5-6|-|TRBJ2-4
TGTGCCAGCAGCTACCCTACGTCCGGGAAAAACATTCAGTACTTC
CASSYPTSGKNIQYF
>few|TRBV27|-|TRBJ2-5
TGTGCCAGCAGTTATGGGGGGGCCTCGGGGACCCAGTACTTC
CASSYGGASGTQYF
>-|TRBV13|-|TRBJ2-7
TGTGCCAGCAGCTTAGGGACAGCCTACGAGCAGTACTTC
CASSLGTAYEQYF
>-|TRBV10-2|-|TRBJ2-3
TGCGCCAGCAGTGAAGTGGCAGATACGCAGTATTTT
CASSEVADTQYF
>-|TRBV4-1|TRBD1|TRBJ2-7
TGCGCCAGCAGCCCTTTGACAGGGGAAACTAGGGAGCAGTACTTC
CASSPLTGETREQYF